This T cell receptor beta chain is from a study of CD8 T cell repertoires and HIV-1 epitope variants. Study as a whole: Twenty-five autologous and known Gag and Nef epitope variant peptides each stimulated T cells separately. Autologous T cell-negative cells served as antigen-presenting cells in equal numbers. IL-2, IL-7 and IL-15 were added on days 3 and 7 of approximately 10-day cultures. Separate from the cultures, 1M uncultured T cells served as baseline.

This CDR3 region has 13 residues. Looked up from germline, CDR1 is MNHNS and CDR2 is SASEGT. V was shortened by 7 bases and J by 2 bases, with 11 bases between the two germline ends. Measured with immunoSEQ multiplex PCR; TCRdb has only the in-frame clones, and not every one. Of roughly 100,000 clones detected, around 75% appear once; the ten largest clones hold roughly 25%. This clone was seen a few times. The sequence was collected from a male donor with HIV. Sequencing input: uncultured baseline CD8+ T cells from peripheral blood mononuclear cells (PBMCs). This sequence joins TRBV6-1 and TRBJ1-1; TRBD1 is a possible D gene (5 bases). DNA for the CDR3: TGTGCCAGCAACACGGGGGGTAACACTGAAGCTTTCTTT. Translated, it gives CASNTGGNTEAFF.